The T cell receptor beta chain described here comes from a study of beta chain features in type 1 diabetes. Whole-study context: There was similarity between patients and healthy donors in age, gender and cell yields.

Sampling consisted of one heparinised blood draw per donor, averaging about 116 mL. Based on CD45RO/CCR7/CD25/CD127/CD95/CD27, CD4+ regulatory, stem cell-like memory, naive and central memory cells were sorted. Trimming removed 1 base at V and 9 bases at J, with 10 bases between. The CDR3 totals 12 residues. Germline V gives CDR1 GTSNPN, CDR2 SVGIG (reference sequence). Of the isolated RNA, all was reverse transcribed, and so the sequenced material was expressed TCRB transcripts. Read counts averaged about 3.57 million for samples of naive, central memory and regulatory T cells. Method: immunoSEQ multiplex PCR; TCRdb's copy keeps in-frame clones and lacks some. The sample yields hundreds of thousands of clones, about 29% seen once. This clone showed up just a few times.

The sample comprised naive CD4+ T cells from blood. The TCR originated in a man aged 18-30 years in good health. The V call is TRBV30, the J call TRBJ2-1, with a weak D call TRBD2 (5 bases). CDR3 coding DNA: TGTGCCTGGAGTGGCGCTAGCTTTGAGCAGTTCTTC. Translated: CAWSGASFEQFF.